This is a list of T cell receptor beta chains from one sample in a study of blood T cell repertoires in COVID-19. The table came from immunoSEQ multiplex PCR; TCRdb's copy has only in-frame clones and leaves some out. Of about 150,000 clones in the sample, approximately 91% were seen once. Sequenced material: peripheral blood. All receptors derive from a man younger than 30 with COVID-19, enrolled during active disease. CDR3s include the opening cysteine and the closing phenylalanine or tryptophan. The D gene is left open where the match is weak. The size of a clone is reported for some rows only, either as once, few or many, or as a class for expanded clones.

d_call	j_call	cdr3_length	clone_size	v_call	cdr3_aa	cdr3_nt
NA	TRBJ2-4	18	NA	TRBV4-3	CASSQGGTEHLAKNIQYF	TGCGCCAGCAGCCAAGGAGGAACGGAGCACCTAGCCAAAAACATTCAGTACTTC
NA	TRBJ2-7	14	NA	TRBV18	CASSPLVQGSEQYF	TGTGCCAGCTCTCCACTTGTACAGGGAAGCGAGCAGTACTTC
TRBD1	TRBJ1-1	14	NA	TRBV27	CASSPRTGGLEAFF	TGTGCCAGCAGTCCGCGGACAGGGGGCCTAGAAGCTTTCTTT
TRBD1	TRBJ1-1	14	NA	TRBV13	CASSLRTGGTEAFF	TGTGCCAGCAGCTTGAGGACAGGGGGCACTGAAGCTTTCTTT
TRBD1	TRBJ1-1	13	NA	TRBV2	CASMDRQNTEAFF	TGTGCCAGCATGGACAGGCAAAACACTGAAGCTTTCTTT
TRBD2	TRBJ2-7	14	NA	TRBV9	CASSPSGSGYEQYF	TGTGCCAGCAGCCCTAGCGGGAGCGGCTACGAGCAGTACTTC
TRBD2	TRBJ2-1	15	NA	TRBV9	CASSRGLAGHNEQFF	TGTGCCAGCAGCAGAGGACTAGCCGGGCACAATGAGCAGTTCTTC
NA	TRBJ2-1	11	NA	TRBV12-3/TRBV12-4	CASSSYNEQFF	TGTGCCAGCAGTTCATACAATGAGCAGTTCTTC
NA	TRBJ1-5	13	NA	TRBV2	CASQKRSEQPQHF	TGTGCCAGCCAGAAGAGGTCGGAACAGCCCCAGCATTTT
TRBD2	TRBJ2-5	14	NA	TRBV6-6	CASSLAGDIETQYF	TGTGCCAGCAGTCTAGCGGGAGACATCGAGACCCAGTACTTC
TRBD2	TRBJ2-5	15	NA	TRBV7-9	CASSFTGGRKETQYF	TGTGCCAGCAGCTTCACGGGAGGGCGGAAAGAGACCCAGTACTTC
TRBD1	TRBJ1-6	16	NA	TRBV5-6	CASSPDRGMPNSPLHF	TGTGCCAGCAGCCCTGACAGGGGGATGCCTAATTCACCCCTCCACTTT
TRBD1	TRBJ1-4	16	NA	TRBV28	CASSIDRGPTNEKLFF	TGTGCCAGCAGCATCGACAGGGGGCCAACTAATGAAAAACTGTTTTTT
NA	TRBJ2-4	14	NA	TRBV7-3	CASSRSRNSDIQYF	TGTGCCAGCAGCCGAAGCAGGAATTCGGACATTCAGTACTTC
NA	TRBJ2-7	13	NA	TRBV6-5	CASSYSAGYEQYF	TGTGCCAGCAGTTATTCGGCGGGATACGAGCAGTACTTC
NA	TRBJ2-4	14	NA	TRBV28	CASSSPLSKNIQYF	TGTGCCAGCAGCTCCCCCTTATCCAAAAACATTCAGTACTTC
NA	TRBJ1-6	15	NA	TRBV19	CASSIRSSYNSPLHF	TGTGCCAGTAGTATCCGGAGCTCCTATAATTCACCCCTCCACTTT
TRBD1	TRBJ2-1	16	NA	TRBV6-2/TRBV6-3	CASSYSTGGAYNEQFF	TGTGCCAGCAGTTACTCGACAGGGGGCGCGTACAATGAGCAGTTCTTC
TRBD2	TRBJ2-7	15	NA	TRBV5-1	CASSLSAGGEYEQYF	TGCGCCAGCAGCTTGTCTGCCGGGGGGGAGTACGAGCAGTACTTC
NA	TRBJ1-2	15	NA	TRBV28	CASSADRNGDYGYTF	TGTGCCAGCAGTGCAGACAGGAATGGGGACTATGGCTACACCTTC
TRBD2	TRBJ2-2	18	once	TRBV27	CASTRRTSGSANTGELFF	TGTGCCAGCACCCGGAGGACTAGCGGGAGTGCGAACACCGGGGAGCTGTTTTTT
NA	TRBJ1-2	14	NA	TRBV5-6	CASSQKARDYGYTF	TGTGCCAGCAGCCAGAAGGCCAGGGACTATGGCTACACCTTC
TRBD2	TRBJ2-1	17	NA	TRBV27	CASSTLRGRAPYNEQFF	TGTGCCAGCAGTACCCTCCGCGGGAGGGCGCCCTACAATGAGCAGTTCTTC
TRBD1	TRBJ2-3	16	once	TRBV7-9	CASRSYRGPSTDTQYF	TGTGCCAGCAGATCTTACAGGGGACCTAGCACAGATACGCAGTATTTT
NA	TRBJ2-3	15	NA	TRBV5-4	CASSLEWASTDTQYF	TGTGCCAGCAGCTTGGAGTGGGCGAGCACAGATACGCAGTATTTT
TRBD2	TRBJ2-1	15	NA	TRBV27	CASGPSGSFYNEQFF	TGTGCCAGCGGTCCGAGCGGGAGTTTTTACAATGAGCAGTTCTTC
TRBD2	TRBJ2-7	14	NA	TRBV13	CASSSGLPLSEQYF	TGTGCCAGCAGCTCGGGACTACCACTCTCGGAGCAGTACTTC
TRBD1	TRBJ2-1	15	NA	TRBV9	CASSGSGTGIDEQFF	TGTGCCAGCAGCGGGTCCGGGACAGGGATCGATGAGCAGTTCTTC
NA	TRBJ1-2	13	NA	TRBV19	CASKNIANYGYTF	TGTGCCAGTAAGAACATCGCTAACTATGGCTACACCTTC
NA	TRBJ2-7	16	NA	TRBV6-5	CASSSSRGLSSYEQYF	TGTGCCAGCAGTTCATCCAGGGGTTTGAGCTCCTACGAGCAGTACTTC
TRBD2	TRBJ2-3	21	NA	TRBV28	CASSPLPGVAGTNTRTDTQYF	TGTGCCAGCAGCCCTCTCCCTGGGGTAGCGGGTACTAACACCCGCACAGATACGCAGTATTTT
NA	TRBJ2-7	16	NA	TRBV24-1	CATSDRETTIANEQYF	TGTGCCACCAGTGACCGCGAAACCACTATAGCTAACGAGCAGTACTTC
TRBD2	TRBJ2-1	13	NA	TRBV30	CAYRREVPNEQFF	TGTGCCTATCGGCGGGAGGTCCCCAATGAGCAGTTCTTC
NA	TRBJ2-1	15	NA	TRBV19	CASSIAQGSYNEQFF	TGTGCCAGTAGTATCGCTCAGGGATCCTACAATGAGCAGTTCTTC
TRBD1	TRBJ1-2	15	NA	TRBV9	CASSVVAGGNYGYTF	TGTGCCAGCAGCGTAGTTGCAGGGGGCAACTATGGCTACACCTTC
TRBD1	TRBJ2-1	15	NA	TRBV9	CASSVLEDRPHEQFF	TGTGCCAGCAGCGTACTCGAGGACAGGCCCCATGAGCAGTTCTTC
NA	TRBJ1-5	15	NA	TRBV27	CASSLSSRRGQPQHF	TGTGCCAGCAGTTTATCGTCTCGTAGGGGACAGCCCCAGCATTTT